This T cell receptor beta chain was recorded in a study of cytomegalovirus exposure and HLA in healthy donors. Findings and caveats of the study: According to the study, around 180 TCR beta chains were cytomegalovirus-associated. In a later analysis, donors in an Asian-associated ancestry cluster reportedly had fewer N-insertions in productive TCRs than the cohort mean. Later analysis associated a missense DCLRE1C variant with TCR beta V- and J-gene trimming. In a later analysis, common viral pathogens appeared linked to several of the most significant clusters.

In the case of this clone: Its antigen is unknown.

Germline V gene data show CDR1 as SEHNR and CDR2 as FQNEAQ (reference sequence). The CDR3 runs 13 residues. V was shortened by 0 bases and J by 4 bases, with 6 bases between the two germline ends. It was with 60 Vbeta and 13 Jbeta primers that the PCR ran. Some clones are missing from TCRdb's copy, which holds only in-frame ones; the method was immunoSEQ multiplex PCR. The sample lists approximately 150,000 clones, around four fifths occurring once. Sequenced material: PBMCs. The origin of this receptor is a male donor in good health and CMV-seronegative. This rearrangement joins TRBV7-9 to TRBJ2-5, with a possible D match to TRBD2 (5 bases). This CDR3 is CASSLAGVETQYF. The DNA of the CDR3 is TGTGCCAGCAGCTTAGCGGGAGTAGAGACCCAGTACTTC.